This T cell receptor (beta chain) appears in the sequencing data of a study of blood T cell repertoires in COVID-19. In the study overall: Samples representing acute and convalescent COVID-19 were sourced from the United States, Italy and Spain. PBMCs, B-cell-depleted T cells, or T cells were the source of the cDNA or gDNA that made up the material.

In the source study's methods: Estimation of nucleated cell counts was performed using reference gene primer amplification. Only in-frame clones appear in the TCRdb table, and some are missing; sequencing was by immunoSEQ multiplex PCR. From that table come the V and J calls and clone size; the DNA was used to work out D and trimming. In the table there are hundreds of thousands of clones, about 91% of which are singletons. Material: peripheral blood. The source is a woman aged 45-59 years with COVID-19, enrolled during active disease.

The CDR3 region is CASSYSADSNQPQHF. The CDR3 DNA reads TGTGCCAGCAGTTACTCGGCAGATAGCAATCAGCCCCAGCATTTT. V usage is TRBV6-5 and J usage is TRBJ1-5; no firm D call. CDR1 and CDR2 from the germline V gene are MNHEY and SVGAGI. V lost 0 bases, J lost 0 bases, and 6 bases lay in between. The CDR3 loop spans 15 amino acids.